The 25 T cell receptor beta chains presented below share a single source sample, sequenced in a study of OX40 agonist ivuxolimab in advanced cancers. Libraries were made using the immunoSEQ multiplex PCR assay. TCRdb took this table from immuneACCESS and kept in-frame rearrangements with V and J called. Such tables lack part of the clones; where checked against another copy, unresolved V genes explain under half of the gap, and the rest is unexplained. This sample gives fewer than 55,000 clones in total; 65% to 85% of them show up just once. Around 12% of the sample is held by the ten biggest clonotypes. Here the sequenced sample was CD4+ or CD8+ T cells sorted from blood, taken in a trial of the OX40 agonist ivuxolimab. The receptors here all came from an adult with an advanced solid tumor such as melanoma, head and neck, liver or kidney cancer.

This clone was recorded once. The chain carries TRBV30 and TRBJ1-6; TRBD1 aligns across 7 bases. CDR3 length: 12 residues. Germline CDR1 and CDR2: GTSNPN and SVGIG (reference sequence). The V segment lost 5 bases and the J segment 10 bases; nucleotides outside the gene matches: 5. CDR3 sequence (DNA): TGTGCCTGGGACAGGGCGAGGTCACCCCTCCACTTT. Its protein is CAWDRARSPLHF.

Comment on this clone: Compared with germline, one end of the junction differs, possibly owing to a read error. CDR3 loop: CASSKGRDTGELLF. The CDR3, as DNA: TGTGCCAGCAGCAAGGGAAGGGACACCGGGGAGCTGCTTTTT. This chain connects TRBV4-2 to TRBJ2-2; tentatively, D is TRBD1 (6 bases). This CDR3 spans 14 amino acids. Germline V gene lookup returns CDR1 LGHNA and CDR2 YNFKEQ.

V usage is TRBV7-2 and J usage is TRBJ1-2, with unresolved D. From germline, CDR1 is SGHTA and CDR2 FQGNSA. The V gene lost 1 base and the J gene lost 4 bases, with 13 bases spanning the gap. The CDR3 is made up of 15 amino acids. CDR3 sequence reads: CASSLGGTAIYGYTF. The CDR3 bases are TGTGCCAGCAGCTTAGGCGGCACGGCGATCTATGGCTACACCTTC.

A single count supports this clone. V and J are TRBV28 and TRBJ1-5; the D is unclear. Germline CDR1 and CDR2: MDHEN and SYDVKM. Trimming took 7 bases from V and 2 from J, leaving 9 bases between them. The CDR3 is made up of 13 amino acids. The CDR3 loop is CASTSGRNQPQHF. In nucleotides, the CDR3 is TGTGCCAGCACCTCAGGTCGCAATCAGCCCCAGCATTTT.

The chain combines TRBV7-2 with TRBJ1-2; 10 bases map to TRBD1. Germline V lookup: CDR1 SGHTA, CDR2 FQGNSA. The CDR3 extends over 13 amino acids. The V and J ends lost 8 bases and 8 bases, in that order; junction bases with no gene match: 8. DNA for the CDR3: TGTGCCAGCTCCCGACAGGGGGCTTTGGGCTACACCTTC. Amino acids: CASSRQGALGYTF.

The chain recombines TRBV7-2 with TRBJ2-2; 10 positions match TRBD2. Looked up from germline, CDR1 is SGHTA and CDR2 is FQGNSA. CDR3 length equals 15 residues. J gave up 6 bases and V 2 bases, and 3 bases lay outside the gene matches. DNA of the CDR3: TGTGCCAGCAGCTTATCTAGCGGGAGCGCCGGGGAGCTGTTTTTT. This encodes CASSLSSGSAGELFF.

The rearrangement links TRBV15 to TRBJ1-1; tentative D call: TRBD1 (5 bases). CDR1 is LNHNV and CDR2 is YYDKDF in the germline V gene (reference sequence). The CDR3 runs to 15 residues. V was trimmed by 2 bases and J by 0 bases, leaving 10 bases between them. The CDR3 coding sequence is TGTGCCACCAGCAGACCCGGGACGGTGAACACTGAAGCTTTCTTT. Residues: CATSRPGTVNTEAFF.

The CDR3 is CASSRTGESNQPQHF. The CDR3 DNA follows: TGTGCCAGCAGCCGGACAGGGGAAAGCAATCAGCCCCAGCATTTT. This chain uses TRBV11-2 with TRBJ1-5, with 9 bases identical to TRBD1. The V segment lost 5 bases and the J segment 1 base; nucleotides outside the gene matches: 3. Germline V lookup: CDR1 SGHAT, CDR2 FQNNGV. The CDR3 is 15 residues long.

The V call is TRBV5-4, the J call TRBJ2-1; TRBD2 matches at 7 bases. This CDR3 region has 17 residues. After removal of 1 base from V and 0 bases from J, the junction contained 7 bases not matched to a gene. Germline V CDR1 and CDR2: SGHNT, YYREEE (reference sequence). CDR3 residues: CASSLPGGLSSYNEQFF. In DNA form, the CDR3 reads TGTGCCAGCAGCTTGCCGGGGGGTTTAAGCTCCTACAATGAGCAGTTCTTC.

This chain uses TRBV11-2 with TRBJ2-7; D possibly corresponds to TRBD2 (5 bases). The CDR3 length is 14 residues. V lost 5 bases to trimming and J lost 1 base, with 12 bases between them. Germline lookup yields CDR1 SGHAT and CDR2 FQNNGV. CDR3 DNA sequence: TGTGCCAGCAGCCGGCGGGCGGAATCCTACGAGCAGTACTTC. It specifies CASSRRAESYEQYF.

The gene calls are TRBV28 and TRBJ1-1; D remains ambiguous. The CDR3 runs to 14 residues. V was clipped by 6 bases and J by 3 bases, with 14 bases between them. Germline V gives CDR1 MDHEN, CDR2 SYDVKM. The CDR3 DNA reads as TGTGCCAGCAGCTCCCCAAGTAGGTACACTGAAGCTTTCTTT. This sequence encodes CASSSPSRYTEAFF.

The J gene is TRBJ2-7, the V gene TRBV7-9, with TRBD2 matching 8 bases. There are 15 residues in the CDR3. The germline CDR1 and CDR2 sequences are SEHNR and FQNEAQ (reference sequence). V was clipped by 5 bases and J by 3 bases; unmatched bases: 9. Written as DNA, the CDR3 is TGTGCCAGCAGCCTATCATCGAGCGGGAGCTACGAGCAGTACTTC. Translating gives CASSLSSSGSYEQYF.

This chain uses TRBV2 with TRBJ2-3; tentatively, D is TRBD1 or TRBD2 (5 bases each). The CDR3 totals 13 residues. Germline V gene data show CDR1 as SNHLY and CDR2 as FYNNEI. Trimming pared 6 bases from V and 2 bases from J, leaving 9 bases between. CDR3 in DNA: TGTGCCAGCAGGGGACGGACCACAGATACGCAGTATTTT. It yields the protein CASRGRTTDTQYF.

This chain connects TRBV15 to TRBJ1-5; D is uncertain. The length of the CDR3 is 13 residues. Germline CDR1 is LNHNV and CDR2 is YYDKDF (reference sequence). V was clipped by 0 bases and J by 3 bases, with 3 bases between them. The DNA of the CDR3 is TGTGCCACCAGCAGAGAATACAATCAGCCCCAGCATTTT. It encodes CATSREYNQPQHF.

This clone was seen only once. The chain uses TRBV6-1 and TRBJ2-7, with D uncertain. Germline V gives CDR1 MNHNS, CDR2 SASEGT. This CDR3 comprises 14 residues. V gave up 0 bases and J gave up 7 bases, with 13 bases separating them. The CDR3 DNA sequence: TGTGCCAGCAGTGAAGCGCTTCCCGTCTCTGAGCAGTACTTC. It translates to CASSEALPVSEQYF.

The chain has TRBV4-3 and TRBJ1-1, with a possible D match to TRBD1 (5 bases). V was shortened by 0 bases and J by 0 bases, with 11 bases between the two germline ends. Germline lookup yields CDR1 LGHNA and CDR2 YSLEER. The CDR3 is 16 residues long. The CDR3 sequence: CASSQDLGVLNTEAFF. CDR3 coding DNA: TGCGCCAGCAGCCAAGATCTAGGGGTTTTGAACACTGAAGCTTTCTTT.

Only one count was recorded for this clone. This chain uses TRBV25-1 with TRBJ2-7, with D perhaps matching TRBD2 (6 bases). V was clipped by 3 bases and J by 7 bases, with 13 bases between them. Germline-derived CDR1 and CDR2 are MGHDK and SYGVNS. The CDR3 totals 13 residues. CDR3 amino acids: CASSDGSRGEQYF. The CDR3 DNA is TGTGCCAGCAGTGACGGGAGCCGGGGGGAGCAGTACTTC.

The chain links TRBV19 to TRBJ1-5; TRBD1 matches 12 bases. Germline V gives CDR1 LNHDA, CDR2 SQIVND (reference sequence). This CDR3 spans 16 amino acids. After removal of 4 bases from V and 6 bases from J, the junction contained 7 bases not matched to a gene. The CDR3 loop reads CASSNTGTGGGQPQHF. Here the CDR3 DNA reads TGTGCCAGTAGTAACACCGGGACAGGGGGCGGTCAGCCCCAGCATTTT.

The genes are TRBV5-5 and TRBJ2-1; 7 bases align to TRBD2. CDR3 length equals 16 residues. Germline loops: CDR1 SGHKS, CDR2 YYEKEE (reference sequence). V lost 4 bases and J lost 0; bases outside the gene matches: 7. The CDR3 DNA follows: TGTGCCAGCAGCCGGACTAGTGCGAGCTCCTACAATGAGCAGTTCTTC. Amino acids: CASSRTSASSYNEQFF.

The chain uses TRBV7-9 and TRBJ2-6; possible D gene TRBD2, 5 bases. Germline CDR1 SEHNR, CDR2 FQNEAQ (reference sequence). V lost 5 bases and J 0 bases, leaving 11 bases between the germline ends. This CDR3 contains 16 residues. The CDR3 DNA reads as TGTGCCAGCAGCCCTGGACTCTCCTCTGGGGCCAACGTCCTGACTTTC. It encodes CASSPGLSSGANVLTF.

This CDR3 is CAWSRTQQFF. CDR3 nucleotide sequence: TGTGCCTGGAGCCGGACCCAGCAGTTCTTC. J is TRBJ2-1 and V is TRBV30, with unresolved D. Germline CDR1 reads GTSNPN; CDR2 reads SVGIG (reference sequence). The CDR3 is made up of 10 amino acids. The V end was cut by 3 bases, the J end by 11 bases, with 8 bases between.

V usage is TRBV9 and J usage is TRBJ1-1; D is perhaps TRBD1 (5 bases). Trimming took 0 bases from V and 4 from J, leaving 13 bases between them. This CDR3 region has 15 residues. Looked up from germline, CDR1 is SGDLS and CDR2 is YYNGEE. The CDR3 loop reads CASSVEGSGITEAFF. CDR3 coding DNA: TGTGCCAGCAGCGTAGAGGGTTCAGGGATCACTGAAGCTTTCTTT.

The chain is built from TRBV5-1 and TRBJ1-2; the D is unclear. Germline V CDR1 and CDR2: SGHRS, YFSETQ. V was pared by 4 bases and J by 3 bases, with 13 bases between. This CDR3 is built from 14 residues. The CDR3 coding sequence is TGCGCCAGCAGCCCCTGGACGGACGACTATGGCTACACCTTC. Translated, it gives CASSPWTDDYGYTF.

J is TRBJ2-1 and V is TRBV7-3; 9 bases are shared with TRBD2. Trimming took 2 bases from V and 7 from J; bases not matched to a gene: 6. Germline values: CDR1 SGHTA, CDR2 FQGTGA. This CDR3 has 15 residues. The CDR3 region is CASSLFAGGRNEQFF. The CDR3 DNA reads TGTGCCAGCAGCTTATTCGCGGGAGGGCGAAATGAGCAGTTCTTC.

Points on this clone: One end of the junction is discordant with germline, which a read error may explain. The chain joins TRBV11-2 to TRBJ2-7; D might be TRBD2 (5 bases). Germline V lookup: CDR1 SGHAT, CDR2 FQNNGV. The CDR3 is made up of 16 amino acids. CDR3 bases: TGTGCCGGCAGCTTATCGGCCGGTCTGGACTTGGACGAGCAGTACTTC. It encodes CAGSLSAGLDLDEQYF.